This T cell receptor (beta chain) originates from a study of identifying expanded T cells in peripheral blood. Study-wide results and caveats: Differentially abundant clones: around 1.2 between replicates, about 16 at around 14 days, roughly 18 at four. Across healthy donors, higher total template counts meant significantly greater approximately 2-week count variance.

The CDR3 consists of 18 residues. Germline V gene lookup returns CDR1 WNHNN and CDR2 SYGVQD (reference sequence). V dropped 2 bases and J dropped 2; count of bases not matched to a gene: 7. During the collection period, no donor immune events like infections were recorded. Concerning this clone: Antigen unknown.

The table came from immunoSEQ multiplex PCR; TCRdb's copy has only in-frame clones and leaves some out. The repertoire has roughly 130,000 clones, 86% of them found once; the top ten carry about 8%. The specimen was blood. This chain joins TRBV10-1 and TRBJ2-1, with TRBD1 identical over 12 bases. The sequence derives from a person between 18 and 75 years old in good health. The CDR3 sequence: CASSEGTGGFKAYNEQFF. The CDR3 coding sequence is TGCGCCAGCAGTGAGGGGACAGGGGGCTTTAAAGCCTACAATGAGCAGTTCTTC.